These 20 T cell receptor beta chains share one sample of origin, sequenced in a study of cytotoxic CD8 clonotypes in ibrutinib-treated CLL. This table comes from immunoSEQ multiplex PCR, and its TCRdb copy is limited to in-frame clones, with some not included. Of some 200,000 clones in the sample, 79% were seen once. The specimen was PBMCs, collected after 12 months of ibrutinib treatment. The receptors were sampled from a human donor with chronic lymphocytic leukemia.

This chain links TRBV5-4 with TRBJ1-4; 8 bases match TRBD1. Per germline, CDR1 SGHNT and CDR2 YYREEE (reference sequence). Losses at the gene ends were 4 bases for V and 11 bases for J; bases not matched to a gene: 7. This CDR3 comprises 13 residues. CDR3 nucleotide sequence: TGTGCCAGCAGCACGAGGACAGGGTACAAACTGTTTTTT. Translated, it gives CASSTRTGYKLFF.

The V gene is TRBV5-1, the J gene TRBJ2-7, with D perhaps TRBD1 or TRBD2 (6 bases each). The V and J ends lost 2 bases and 2 bases respectively, with 14 bases between them. Per the germline V gene, CDR1 is SGHRS and CDR2 is YFSETQ. The CDR3 sequence is 15 residues long. CDR3 protein: CASSFLGGPTYEQYF. The CDR3 bases are TGCGCCAGCAGCTTCCTCGGGGGCCCGACCTACGAGCAGTACTTC.

The CDR3 loop reads CASSGEAAGDHTIYF. The CDR3 nucleotides read TGTGCCAGCAGTGGGGAGGCGGCAGGGGACCACACCATATATTTT. The rearrangement uses TRBV28 and TRBJ1-3; D may be TRBD1 (6 bases). The germline CDR1 and CDR2 sequences are MDHEN and SYDVKM. Trimming left V 5 bases short and J 8 bases short, with 19 bases between. CDR3 length equals 15 residues.

The CDR3 DNA reads TGTGCCAGCAGTAAAGGAGGGACCTACGAGCAGTACTTC. The encoded protein is CASSKGGTYEQYF. The rearrangement links TRBV9 to TRBJ2-7; weak D call: TRBD2 (6 bases). V was shortened by 5 bases and J by 2 bases, with 11 bases between the two germline ends. The CDR3 runs 13 residues. Germline-derived CDR1 and CDR2 are SGDLS and YYNGEE. Full variable domain (remainder filled in from reference TRBV9 and TRBJ2-7): DSGVTQTPKHLITATGQRVTLRCSPRSGDLSVYWYQQSLDQGLQFLIQYYNGEERAKGNILERFSAQQFPDLHSELNLSSLELGDSALYFCASSKGGTYEQYFGPGTRLTVT.

The J gene is TRBJ2-7, the V gene TRBV2; either TRBD1 or TRBD2 may supply D (5 bases each). The CDR3 spans 12 residues. Germline CDR1 and CDR2: SNHLY and FYNNEI. V lost 4 bases and J 5 bases, leaving 9 bases between the germline ends. CDR3 in DNA: TGTGCCAGCAGTGGTGGGGGTCACGAGCAGTACTTC. Its translation is CASSGGGHEQYF.

This clone appeared a single time. This chain joins TRBV9 and TRBJ2-1, with D unresolved. Looked up from germline, CDR1 is SGDLS and CDR2 is YYNGEE. This CDR3 has 15 residues. The V end lost 4 bases, the J end lost 5 bases, and 16 bases lay between the germline ends. CDR3 sequence (DNA): TGTGCCAGCAGCCCCTCAACCTCTGAGGACAATGAGCAGTTCTTC. This gives the protein CASSPSTSEDNEQFF.

The rearrangement links TRBV6-5 to TRBJ2-3, with a weak D call TRBD1 (6 bases). The CDR3 consists of 14 residues. V lost 5 bases, J lost 0 bases, and 9 bases lay in between. The germline V gene has CDR1 MNHEY and CDR2 SVGAGI. The CDR3 reads CASSHDRSTDTQYF. Written as DNA, the CDR3 is TGTGCCAGCAGTCACGACAGGAGCACAGATACGCAGTATTTT.

The chain has TRBV10-1 and TRBJ2-7; TRBD1 matches at 9 bases. The CDR3 is 14 amino acids. Looked up from germline, CDR1 is WNHNN and CDR2 is SYGVQD (reference sequence). V lost 5 bases to trimming and J lost 5 bases; unmatched junction nucleotides: 7. CDR3 sequence (DNA): TGCGCCAGCAGTTCCCGACAGGGGGGGGACGAGCAGTACTTC. This gives the protein CASSSRQGGDEQYF.

This chain uses TRBV5-5 with TRBJ2-7, with a weak D call TRBD1 (6 bases). The CDR3 is made up of 13 amino acids. CDR1 and CDR2 from the germline V gene are SGHKS and YYEKEE (reference sequence). V dropped 1 base and J dropped 7 bases, with 12 bases sitting between them. CDR3 coding DNA: TGTGCCAGCAGCTTGACAGGGTTGAAAGAGCAGTACTTC. Translated: CASSLTGLKEQYF.

The chain has TRBV6-1 and TRBJ2-5; 7 positions agree with TRBD1. The closer fit of TRBJ2-7 to the DNA end suggests the J call may be wrong. CDR1 is MNHNS and CDR2 is SASEGT in the germline V gene. The CDR3 runs to 14 residues. CDR3 bases: TGTGCCAGCAGTGAAGGCTGGACAGGCTACGAGCAGTACTTC. It is translated as CASSEGWTGYEQYF.

A few counts support this clone. The chain carries TRBV2 and TRBJ2-1; the D gene is possibly TRBD1 (6 bases). CDR1 and CDR2 (germline): SNHLY, FYNNEI. V gave up 10 bases and J gave up 6 bases, with 10 bases separating them. The length of the CDR3 is 11 residues. The CDR3, as DNA: TGTGCCAACCACAGGGTCAATGAGCAGTTCTTC. It is translated as CANHRVNEQFF.

The chain is built from TRBV28 and TRBJ1-5; 10 bases align to TRBD1. Germline V gives CDR1 MDHEN, CDR2 SYDVKM. This CDR3 region has 15 residues. J was trimmed by 2 bases and V by 5 bases; bases with no gene match: 3. The DNA for the CDR3 is TGTGCCAGCAGTCCAGGGACAGGGGGCAATCAGCCCCAGCATTTT. Its protein product is CASSPGTGGNQPQHF.

V gene TRBV7-9 combines with J gene TRBJ2-5, with TRBD2 matching over 8 bases. The germline CDR1 and CDR2 sequences are SEHNR and FQNEAQ (reference sequence). The V and J ends lost 1 base and 4 bases, in that order; junction bases with no gene match: 5. The CDR3 spans 15 residues. The CDR3 region has the DNA TGTGCCAGCAGCTTAGGGACTAGCTCGGCAGAGACCCAGTACTTC. As protein: CASSLGTSSAETQYF.

This clone has more than one count but fewer than ten. The genes are TRBV28 and TRBJ2-1; D is unclear. CDR1 is MDHEN, CDR2 SYDVKM, per germline. Trimming left V 5 bases short and J 6 bases short, with 8 bases between. The CDR3 has 12 residues. CDR3 protein: CASSLEGNEQFF. CDR3 nucleotide sequence: TGTGCCAGCAGTCTCGAAGGCAATGAGCAGTTCTTC.

V usage is TRBV6-1 and J usage is TRBJ2-7; D is unclear. The germline gives CDR1 MNHNS, CDR2 SASEGT. There are 11 residues in the CDR3. V lost 5 bases, J lost 5 bases, and 7 bases lay in between. The CDR3 DNA is TGTGCCAGCAGTTACCGAGACGAGCAGTACTTC. Its translation: CASSYRDEQYF.

The CDR3 reads CASSDTGEAYGYGYTF. The CDR3 DNA sequence: TGTGCCAGCAGTGACACAGGGGAGGCGTATGGCTATGGCTACACCTTC. The J gene is TRBJ1-2, the V gene TRBV6-1; 7 bases fit TRBD1. Germline loops: CDR1 MNHNS, CDR2 SASEGT. V gave up 3 bases and J gave up 4 bases; unmatched junction bases: 11. CDR3 length: 16 residues.

The rearrangement joins TRBV19 to TRBJ1-5; 7 nucleotides line up with TRBD1. The CDR3 spans 14 residues. V shed 9 bases, J shed 0 bases, and the junction held 5 bases outside the gene matches. CDR1 is LNHDA and CDR2 is SQIVND in the germline V gene (reference sequence). The CDR3 bases are TGTGCCAGCAACGACAGGGATAGCAATCAGCCCCAGCATTTT. Translating gives CASNDRDSNQPQHF.

The chain combines TRBV6-6 with TRBJ1-1; possible D gene TRBD1, 5 bases. The CDR3 runs to 15 residues. V lost 2 bases, J lost 1 base, and 11 bases lay in between. Germline CDR1 reads MNHNY; CDR2 reads SVGAGI (reference sequence). CDR3 bases: TGTGCCAGCAGTTACCAAGGACAAGCGAACACTGAAGCTTTCTTT. This codes for CASSYQGQANTEAFF.

This chain connects TRBV9 to TRBJ2-2; D unresolved. This CDR3 has 13 residues. Germline CDR1 is SGDLS and CDR2 is YYNGEE. V lost 0 bases and J 7 bases, leaving 7 bases between the germline ends. CDR3 residues: CASSVEGGGELFF. The CDR3 DNA is TGTGCCAGCAGCGTAGAGGGTGGCGGGGAGCTGTTTTTT.

The chain is built from TRBV19 and TRBJ2-3; maybe TRBD2 (5 bases). The CDR3 length is 15 residues. The germline CDR1 and CDR2 sequences are LNHDA and SQIVND (reference sequence). The V and J ends lost 7 bases and 2 bases respectively, with 16 bases between them. CDR3 loop: CASKKGTGFTDTQYF. For the CDR3, the DNA is TGTGCCAGTAAAAAGGGTACGGGATTCACAGATACGCAGTATTTT.